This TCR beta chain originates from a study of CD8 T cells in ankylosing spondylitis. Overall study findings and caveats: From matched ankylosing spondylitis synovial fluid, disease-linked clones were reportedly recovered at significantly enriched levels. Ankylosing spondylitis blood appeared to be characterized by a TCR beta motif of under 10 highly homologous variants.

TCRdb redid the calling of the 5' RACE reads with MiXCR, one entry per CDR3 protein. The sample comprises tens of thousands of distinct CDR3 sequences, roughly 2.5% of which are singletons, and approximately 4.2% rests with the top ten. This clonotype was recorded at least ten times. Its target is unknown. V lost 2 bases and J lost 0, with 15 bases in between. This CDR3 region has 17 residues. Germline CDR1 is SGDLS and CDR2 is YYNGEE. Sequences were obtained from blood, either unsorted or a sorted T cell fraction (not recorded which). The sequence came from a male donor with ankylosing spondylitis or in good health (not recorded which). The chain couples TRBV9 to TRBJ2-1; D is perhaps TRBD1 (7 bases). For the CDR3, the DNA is TGTGCCAGCAGCGTTCTTTCAGGGGGAGGCTCCTACAATGAGCAGTTCTTC. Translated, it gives CASSVLSGGGSYNEQFF.